The rows below give T cell receptor beta chains drawn from one sample of a study of T-cell reconstitution after alpha-beta-depleted transplantation in children. TCRdb reanalysed the PCR reads using MiXCR and keeps one entry per CDR3 protein. This table holds tens of thousands of distinct CDR3 sequences, roughly 5.2% found once. The specimen was PBMCs, mostly from graft donor cells, collected 180 days after TCRalphabeta/CD19-depleted stem cell transplant. Every receptor here comes from a boy less than two years old who had a stem cell transplant for acute myeloid leukemia, so the T cells may come from the graft donor. CDR3s include the opening cysteine and the closing phenylalanine or tryptophan. The order of the fields is D gene, V gene, J gene, clone size, CDR3 protein, CDR3 DNA. A D gene is named only where the DNA matches it firmly. Clone size, where shown, is once, few, many, or a class for clones that have expanded.

>.|TRBV7-9|TRBJ2-2|many
CASSYSTVYTGELFF
TGTGCCAGCAGCTACTCGACAGTCTACACCGGGGAGCTGTTTTTT
>.|TRBV2|TRBJ2-7|many
CASSDTYEQYF
TGTGCCAGCAGTGACACCTACGAGCAGTACTTC
>.|TRBV2|TRBJ2-1|many
CASDKASNEQFF
TGTGCCAGCGATAAAGCTAGCAATGAGCAGTTCTTC
>.|TRBV5-1|TRBJ2-1|many
CASSLDTGRGDEQFF
TGCGCCAGCAGCTTGGATACTGGCAGGGGAGATGAGCAGTTCTTC
>.|TRBV11-3|TRBJ1-2|many
CASSKSGVYNYGYTF
TGTGCCAGCAGCAAATCAGGGGTGTATAACTATGGCTACACCTTC
>.|TRBV7-3|TRBJ1-2|many
CASSYLDKLDGYTF
TGTGCCAGCAGCTACCTCGACAAGCTCGATGGCTACACCTTC
>.|TRBV4-2|TRBJ2-2|.
CASSPTGTPNTGELFF
TGTGCCAGCAGCCCTACCGGGACTCCAAACACCGGGGAGCTGTTTTTT
>.|TRBV7-9|TRBJ1-2|many
CASSLGGLGGYTF
TGTGCCAGCAGCTTAGGAGGCCTGGGTGGCTACACCTTC
>.|TRBV15|TRBJ1-2|many
CATSREAQDPYGYTF
TGTGCCACCAGCAGAGAGGCACAGGACCCCTATGGCTACACCTTC
>TRBD2|TRBV12-3/TRBV12-4|TRBJ2-3|few
CASSAGTSGGDTQYF
TGTGCCAGCAGTGCCGGGACTAGCGGGGGGGATACGCAGTATTTT
>.|TRBV6-1|TRBJ1-6|many
CAIRGRGNSPLHF
TGTGCCATACGGGGCAGGGGCAATTCACCCCTCCACTTT
>.|TRBV19|TRBJ2-1|many
CASSGGLRFSSYNEQFF
TGTGCCAGTAGTGGGGGCCTCCGGTTTAGCTCCTACAATGAGCAGTTCTTC
>TRBD1|TRBV10-2|TRBJ1-5|many
CASSEFQGAGDQPQHF
TGCGCCAGCAGTGAGTTCCAGGGGGCGGGGGATCAGCCCCAGCATTTT
>TRBD2|TRBV7-6|TRBJ2-5|many
CASSLAPQLAGGPIETQYF
TGTGCCAGCAGCTTAGCCCCCCAACTAGCGGGGGGGCCCATCGAGACCCAGTACTTC
>TRBD1|TRBV24-1|TRBJ1-5|many
CATSGSQGVNQPQHF
TGTGCCACCAGTGGGTCCCAGGGGGTCAATCAGCCCCAGCATTTT
>TRBD2|TRBV5-1|TRBJ2-1|many
CASSLELGGADYNEQFF
TGCGCCAGCAGCTTGGAACTCGGGGGGGCCGACTACAATGAGCAGTTCTTC
>TRBD2|TRBV5-1|TRBJ2-3|many
CASSRRLSSGGTDTQYF
TGCGCCAGCAGCCGTCGACTGTCGAGCGGGGGAACAGATACGCAGTATTTT
>.|TRBV5-1|TRBJ2-5|many
CASSLVPGRGETQYF
TGCGCCAGCAGCTTGGTCCCAGGACGGGGAGAGACCCAGTACTTC
>.|TRBV13|TRBJ1-1|many
CASSPTGRGDTEAFF
TGTGCCAGCAGCCCCACCGGGCGGGGTGACACTGAAGCTTTCTTT
>TRBD1|TRBV20-1|TRBJ1-1|many
CSARTGTGFEAFF
TGCAGTGCTAGAACCGGGACAGGGTTTGAAGCTTTCTTT
>.|TRBV5-4|TRBJ2-7|.
CASSLEGRTYEQYF
TGTGCCAGCAGCTTGGAGGGACGGACCTACGAGCAGTACTTC
>.|TRBV15|TRBJ2-5|many
CATSRDGLSRETQYF
TGTGCCACCAGCAGAGACGGACTGAGTCGAGAGACCCAGTACTTC
>.|TRBV6-5|TRBJ1-5|many
CASSLTHDTYQPQHF
TGTGCCAGCAGTCTCACCCATGATACATATCAGCCCCAGCATTTT